This T cell receptor (beta chain) was recorded in a study of CD8 T cells in Susac syndrome. The RNA input was roughly 0.45 to 1 ug, and it was reverse transcribed with random hexamers. Via MiXCR, TCRdb re-called the immunoSEQ multiplex PCR reads, giving one row per CDR3 protein. The table has 65,000 to 85,000 distinct CDR3 sequences, about 93% seen once. V was trimmed by 4 bases and J by 7 bases, leaving 11 bases between them. The CDR3 is 12 amino acids. Germline V CDR1 and CDR2: DFQATT, SNEGSKA (reference sequence). The chain employs TRBV20-1 and TRBJ1-5, with D hard to call. This sequence was found in a human donor with Susac syndrome. The sequencing input was CD8+ T cells from PBMCs. The CDR3 spells CSAMGEIQPQHF. DNA of the CDR3: TGCAGTGCTATGGGAGAGATACAGCCCCAGCATTTT.